This paragraph covers one TCR beta chain sequence. This record belongs to a study of control samples from healthy donors and cancer patients. The germline V and J ends were trimmed by 0 bases and 6 bases, with 15 bases remaining between them. The CDR3 length is 16 residues. Looked up from germline, CDR1 is SGDLS and CDR2 is YYNGEE. Here immunoSEQ multiplex PCR was the method, and the copy in TCRdb shows in-frame clones only, minus some. The sample has about 150,000 clones, 80% to 95% seen once; the top ten hold about 0.64%. This chain links TRBV9 with TRBJ2-2; D may be TRBD1 or TRBD2 (5 bases each). The TCR originated in a woman younger than 45 in good health. The sequenced material came from blood. CDR3 residues: CASSVAGPSKAGELFF. DNA of the CDR3: TGTGCCAGCAGCGTAGCGGGGCCTAGTAAGGCCGGGGAGCTGTTTTTT.